Listed below are T cell receptor beta chains from one sample, sequenced in a study of blood T cell repertoires in COVID-19. Assay used: immunoSEQ multiplex PCR; TCRdb lists only in-frame clones, some missing. The sample yields about 250,000 clones, roughly 80% seen once. The sequencing input was peripheral blood. The receptors here all came from a man at least 80 years old with acute or convalescent COVID-19. Both conserved end residues are trimmed from each CDR3. Each record gives: CDR3 protein, CDR3 length, V gene.

CDR3 protein: ASSSYSTGSNEKLF; CDR3 length: 14; V gene: TRBV5-1
CDR3 protein: ASSLRQPIRGTQY; CDR3 length: 13; V gene: TRBV13
CDR3 protein: ASSLGQGSNQPQH; CDR3 length: 13; V gene: TRBV5-1
CDR3 protein: ASSHPPRDTTIYGYT; CDR3 length: 15; V gene: TRBV5-6
CDR3 protein: ASSETGGLNTEAF; CDR3 length: 13; V gene: TRBV6-1
CDR3 protein: ASSLPGLDTQY; CDR3 length: 11; V gene: TRBV5-4
CDR3 protein: ASSLRGLRNQPQH; CDR3 length: 13; V gene: TRBV5-6
CDR3 protein: ASSLADIRKEKLF; CDR3 length: 13; V gene: TRBV7-9
CDR3 protein: ASSFQRGGVDNEQF; CDR3 length: 14; V gene: TRBV5-1
CDR3 protein: ASRRLAGEQF; CDR3 length: 10; V gene: TRBV5-4
CDR3 protein: ASSLGGGASSYNSPLH; CDR3 length: 16; V gene: TRBV5-4